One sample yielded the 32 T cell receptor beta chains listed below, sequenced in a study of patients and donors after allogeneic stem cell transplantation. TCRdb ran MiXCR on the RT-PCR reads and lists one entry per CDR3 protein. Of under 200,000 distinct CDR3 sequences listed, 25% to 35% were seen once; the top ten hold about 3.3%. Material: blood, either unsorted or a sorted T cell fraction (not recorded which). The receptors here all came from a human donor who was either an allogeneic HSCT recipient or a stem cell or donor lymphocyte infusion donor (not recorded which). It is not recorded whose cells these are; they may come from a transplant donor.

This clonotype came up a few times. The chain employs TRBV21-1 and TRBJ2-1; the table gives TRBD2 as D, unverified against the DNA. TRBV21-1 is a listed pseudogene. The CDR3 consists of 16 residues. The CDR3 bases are TGTGCCAGGATCCTACTAGCGGGAGGGCCTTTAGGTGAGCAGTTCTTC. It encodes CARILLAGGPLGEQFF.

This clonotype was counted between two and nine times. The CDR3 protein is CASSRVDNQPQHF. The CDR3 region has the DNA TGTGCCAGCAGCCGGGTCGACAATCAGCCCCAGCATTTT. This chain uses TRBV7-9 with TRBJ1-5, with D uncertain. The V gene lost 5 bases and the J gene lost 3 bases, with 8 bases spanning the gap. Germline V gene lookup returns CDR1 SEHNR and CDR2 FQNEAQ (reference sequence). The length of the CDR3 is 13 residues.

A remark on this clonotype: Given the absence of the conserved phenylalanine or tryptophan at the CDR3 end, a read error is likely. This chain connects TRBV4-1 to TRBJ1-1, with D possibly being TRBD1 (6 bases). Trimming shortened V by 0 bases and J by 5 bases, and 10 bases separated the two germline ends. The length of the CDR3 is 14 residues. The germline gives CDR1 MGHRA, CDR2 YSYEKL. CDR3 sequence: CASSQDEGGTEAFL. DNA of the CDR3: TGCGCCAGCAGCCAAGATGAGGGGGGGACTGAAGCTTTCTTG.

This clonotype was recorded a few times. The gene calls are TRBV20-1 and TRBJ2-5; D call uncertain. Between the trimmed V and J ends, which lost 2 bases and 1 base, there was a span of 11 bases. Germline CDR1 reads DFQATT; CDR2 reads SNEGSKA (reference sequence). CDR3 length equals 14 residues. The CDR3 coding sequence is TGCAGTGCTAGACCTCAGACGGGCCAAGAGACCCAGTACTTC. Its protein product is CSARPQTGQETQYF.

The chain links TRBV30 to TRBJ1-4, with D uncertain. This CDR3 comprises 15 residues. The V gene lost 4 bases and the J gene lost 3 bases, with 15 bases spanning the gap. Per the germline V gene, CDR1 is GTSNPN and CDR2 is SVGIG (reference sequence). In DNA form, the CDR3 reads TGTGCCTGGAATAACGAGGGAAAGGCTAATGAAAAACTGTTTTTT. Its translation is CAWNNEGKANEKLFF. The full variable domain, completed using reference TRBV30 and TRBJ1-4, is SQTIHQWPATLVQPVGSPLSLECTVEGTSNPNLYWYRQAAGRGLQLLFYSVGIGQISSEVPQNLSASRPQDRQFILSSKKLLLSDSGFYLCAWNNEGKANEKLFFGSGTQLSVL.

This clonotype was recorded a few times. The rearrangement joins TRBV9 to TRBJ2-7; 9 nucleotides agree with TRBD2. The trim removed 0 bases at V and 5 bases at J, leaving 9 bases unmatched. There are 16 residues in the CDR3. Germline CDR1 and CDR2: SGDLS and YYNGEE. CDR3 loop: CASSVAIAGVGDEQYF. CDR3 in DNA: TGTGCCAGCAGCGTAGCCATAGCGGGAGTTGGGGACGAGCAGTACTTC. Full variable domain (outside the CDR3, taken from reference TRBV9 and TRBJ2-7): DSGVTQTPKHLITATGQRVTLRCSPRSGDLSVYWYQQSLDQGLQFLIQYYNGEERAKGNILERFSAQQFPDLHSELNLSSLELGDSALYFCASSVAIAGVGDEQYFGPGTRLTVT.

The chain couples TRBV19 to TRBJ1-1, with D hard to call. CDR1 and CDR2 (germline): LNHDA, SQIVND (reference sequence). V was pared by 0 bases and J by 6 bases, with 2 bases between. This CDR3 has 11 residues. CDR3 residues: CASSIEAEAFF. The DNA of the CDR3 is TGTGCCAGTAGTATAGAGGCTGAAGCTTTCTTT.

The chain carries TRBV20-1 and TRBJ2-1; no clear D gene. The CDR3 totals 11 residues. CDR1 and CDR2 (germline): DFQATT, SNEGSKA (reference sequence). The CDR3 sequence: CSAPTYNEQFF. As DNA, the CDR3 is TGCAGCGCACCTACCTACAATGAGCAGTTCTTC.

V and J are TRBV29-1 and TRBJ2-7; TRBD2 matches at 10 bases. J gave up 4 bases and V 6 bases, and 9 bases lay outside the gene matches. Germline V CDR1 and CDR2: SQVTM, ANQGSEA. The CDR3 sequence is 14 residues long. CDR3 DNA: TGCAGCGTACCCGGACTAGCGGACCCGTACGAGCAGTACTTC. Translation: CSVPGLADPYEQYF.

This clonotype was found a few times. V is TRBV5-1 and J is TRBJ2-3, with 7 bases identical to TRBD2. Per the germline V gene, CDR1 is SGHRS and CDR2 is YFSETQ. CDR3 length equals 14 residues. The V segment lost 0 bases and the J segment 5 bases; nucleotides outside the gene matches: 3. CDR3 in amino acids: CASSLAASGDTQYF. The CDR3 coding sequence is TGCGCCAGCAGCTTGGCGGCTAGCGGAGATACGCAGTATTTT.

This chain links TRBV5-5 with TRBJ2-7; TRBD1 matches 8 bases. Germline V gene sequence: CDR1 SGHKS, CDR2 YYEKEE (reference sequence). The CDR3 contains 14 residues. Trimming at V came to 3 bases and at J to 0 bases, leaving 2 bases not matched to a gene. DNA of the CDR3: TGTGCCAGCAGCTACAGGGGGAACTCCTACGAGCAGTACTTC. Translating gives CASSYRGNSYEQYF.

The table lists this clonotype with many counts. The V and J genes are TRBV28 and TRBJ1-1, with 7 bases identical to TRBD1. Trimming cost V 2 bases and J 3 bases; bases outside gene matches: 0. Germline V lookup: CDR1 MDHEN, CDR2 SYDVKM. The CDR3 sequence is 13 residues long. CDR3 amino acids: CASSLGTDTEAFF. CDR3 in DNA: TGTGCCAGCAGTTTAGGGACAGACACTGAAGCTTTCTTT.

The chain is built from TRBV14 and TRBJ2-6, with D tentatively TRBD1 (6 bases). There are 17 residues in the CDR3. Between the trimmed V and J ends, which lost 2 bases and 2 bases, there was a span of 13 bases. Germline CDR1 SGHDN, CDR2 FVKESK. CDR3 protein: CASSQSRYRAGANVLTF. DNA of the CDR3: TGTGCCAGCAGCCAAAGCCGGTACAGGGCTGGGGCCAACGTCCTGACTTTC.

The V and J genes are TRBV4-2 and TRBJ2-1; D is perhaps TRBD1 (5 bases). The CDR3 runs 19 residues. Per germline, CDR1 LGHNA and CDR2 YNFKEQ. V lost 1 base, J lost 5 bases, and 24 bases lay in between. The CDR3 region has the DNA TGTGCCAGCAGCCAAGGAAGGGGCATATCGGCGAGACCAGACAATGAGCAGTTCTTC. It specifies CASSQGRGISARPDNEQFF.

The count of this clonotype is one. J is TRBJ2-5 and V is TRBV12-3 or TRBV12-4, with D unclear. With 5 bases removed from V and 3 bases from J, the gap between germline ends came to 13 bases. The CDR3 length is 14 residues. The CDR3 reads CASSPVGSEETQYF. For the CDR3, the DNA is TGTGCCAGCAGTCCTGTCGGAAGTGAAGAGACCCAGTACTTC.

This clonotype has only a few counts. CDR3 loop: CASINGQGHYEQYF. The CDR3 DNA follows: TGTGCCAGCATCAATGGACAGGGCCACTACGAGCAGTACTTC. The chain couples TRBV7-6 to TRBJ2-7; 8 nucleotides match TRBD1. There are 14 residues in the CDR3. The germline CDR1 and CDR2 sequences are SGHVS and FNYEAQ. J lost 3 bases, V lost 7 bases, and 8 bases had no gene match.

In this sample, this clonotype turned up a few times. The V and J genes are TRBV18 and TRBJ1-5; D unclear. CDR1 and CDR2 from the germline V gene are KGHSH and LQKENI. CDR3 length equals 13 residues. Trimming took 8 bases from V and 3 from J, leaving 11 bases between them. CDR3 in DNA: TGTGCCAGCCATGGGGAGAACAATCAGCCCCAGCATTTT. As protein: CASHGENNQPQHF.

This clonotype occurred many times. CDR3 loop: CSAYVAGQGNYGYTF. The CDR3 nucleotides read TGCAGTGCTTATGTGGCGGGACAGGGGAACTATGGCTACACCTTC. This sequence joins TRBV20-1 and TRBJ1-2; 10 bases align to TRBD1. The V gene's germline CDR1 is DFQATT and CDR2 SNEGSKA (reference sequence). The CDR3 is made up of 15 amino acids. V gave up 5 bases and J gave up 2 bases; unmatched junction bases: 8.

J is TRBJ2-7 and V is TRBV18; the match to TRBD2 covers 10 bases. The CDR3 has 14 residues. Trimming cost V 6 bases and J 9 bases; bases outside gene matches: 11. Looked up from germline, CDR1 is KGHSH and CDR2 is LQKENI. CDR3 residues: CASSPPTSGAGQYF. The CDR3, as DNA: TGTGCCAGCTCCCCGCCAACTAGCGGGGCTGGGCAGTACTTC.

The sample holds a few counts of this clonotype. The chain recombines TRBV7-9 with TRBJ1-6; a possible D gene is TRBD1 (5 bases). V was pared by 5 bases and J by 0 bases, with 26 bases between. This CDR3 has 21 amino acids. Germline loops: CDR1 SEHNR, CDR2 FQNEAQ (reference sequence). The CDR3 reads CASSTSSGTSPLSSYNSPLHF. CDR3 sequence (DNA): TGTGCCAGCAGCACGTCTTCCGGGACTTCGCCGCTCAGCTCCTATAATTCACCCCTCCACTTT.

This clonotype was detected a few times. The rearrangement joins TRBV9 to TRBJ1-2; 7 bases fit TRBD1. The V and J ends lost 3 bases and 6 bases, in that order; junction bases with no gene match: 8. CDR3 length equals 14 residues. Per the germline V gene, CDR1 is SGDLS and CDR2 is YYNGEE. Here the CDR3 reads CASSASRGVHGYTF. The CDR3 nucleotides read TGTGCCAGCAGCGCCAGCAGGGGGGTCCATGGCTACACCTTC.

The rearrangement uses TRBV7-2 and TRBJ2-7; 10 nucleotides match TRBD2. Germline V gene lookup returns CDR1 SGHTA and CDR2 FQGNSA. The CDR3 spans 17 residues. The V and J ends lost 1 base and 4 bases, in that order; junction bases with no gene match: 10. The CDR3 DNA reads TGTGCCAGCAGCTTAGGTTGGAAGCGGGAGGGGAGTTACGAGCAGTACTTC. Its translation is CASSLGWKREGSYEQYF.

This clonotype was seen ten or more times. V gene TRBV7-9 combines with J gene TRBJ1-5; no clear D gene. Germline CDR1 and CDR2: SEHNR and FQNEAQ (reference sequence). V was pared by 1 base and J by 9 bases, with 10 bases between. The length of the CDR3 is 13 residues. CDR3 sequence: CASSLDNHGPQHF. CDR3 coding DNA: TGTGCCAGCAGCTTAGATAATCACGGGCCCCAGCATTTT.

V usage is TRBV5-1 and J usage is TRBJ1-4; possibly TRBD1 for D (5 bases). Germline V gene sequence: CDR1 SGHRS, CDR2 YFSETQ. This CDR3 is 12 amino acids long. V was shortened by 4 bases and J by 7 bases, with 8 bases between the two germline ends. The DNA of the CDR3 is TGCGCCAGCAGCGGGGCATCTGAAAAACTGTTTTTT. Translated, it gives CASSGASEKLFF.

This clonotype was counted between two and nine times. This CDR3 is CAIRKDGNTEAFF. CDR3 DNA: TGTGCCATCAGGAAGGACGGGAACACTGAAGCTTTCTTT. The chain has TRBV10-3 and TRBJ1-1; D remains ambiguous. Per the germline V gene, CDR1 is ENHRY and CDR2 is SYGVKD. V was clipped by 6 bases and J by 1 base, with 9 bases between them. The CDR3 runs 13 residues.

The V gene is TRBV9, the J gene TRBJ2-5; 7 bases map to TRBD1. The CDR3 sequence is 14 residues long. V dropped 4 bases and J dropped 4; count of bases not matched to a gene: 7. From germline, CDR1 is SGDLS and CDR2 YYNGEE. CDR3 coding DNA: TGTGCCAGCAGCTCGACAGGGTGGAGAGAGACCCAGTACTTC. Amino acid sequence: CASSSTGWRETQYF.

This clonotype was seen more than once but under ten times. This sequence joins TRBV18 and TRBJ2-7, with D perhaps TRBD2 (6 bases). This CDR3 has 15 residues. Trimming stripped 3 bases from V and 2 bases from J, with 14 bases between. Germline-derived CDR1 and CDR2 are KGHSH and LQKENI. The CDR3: CASSPWRVGAYEQYF. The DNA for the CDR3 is TGTGCCAGCTCACCTTGGAGGGTTGGAGCCTACGAGCAGTACTTC. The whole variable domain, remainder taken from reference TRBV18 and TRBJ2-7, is NAGVMQNPRHLVRRRGQEARLRCSPMKGHSHVYWYRQLPEEGLKFMVYLQKENIIDESGMPKERFSAEFPKEGPSILRIQQVVRGDSAAYFCASSPWRVGAYEQYFGPGTRLTVT.

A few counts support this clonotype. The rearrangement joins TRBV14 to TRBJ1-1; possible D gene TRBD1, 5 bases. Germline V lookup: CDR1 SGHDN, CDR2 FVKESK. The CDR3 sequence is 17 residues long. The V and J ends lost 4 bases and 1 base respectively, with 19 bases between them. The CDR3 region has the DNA TGTGCCAGCAGCCCCTTCCTGGGACTCCGGGGGAACACTGAAGCTTTCTTT. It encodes CASSPFLGLRGNTEAFF. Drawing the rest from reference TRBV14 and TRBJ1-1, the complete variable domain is EAGVTQFPSHSVIEKGQTVTLRCDPISGHDNLYWYRRVMGKEIKFLLHFVKESKQDESGMPNNRFLAERTGGTYSTLKVQPAELEDSGVYFCASSPFLGLRGNTEAFFGQGTRLTVV.

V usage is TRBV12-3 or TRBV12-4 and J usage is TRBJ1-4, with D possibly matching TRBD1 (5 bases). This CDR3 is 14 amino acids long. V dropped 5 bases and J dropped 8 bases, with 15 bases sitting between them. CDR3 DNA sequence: TGTGCCAGCAGTCCGTCGGACCGGGGGGAAAAACTGTTTTTT. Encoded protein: CASSPSDRGEKLFF.

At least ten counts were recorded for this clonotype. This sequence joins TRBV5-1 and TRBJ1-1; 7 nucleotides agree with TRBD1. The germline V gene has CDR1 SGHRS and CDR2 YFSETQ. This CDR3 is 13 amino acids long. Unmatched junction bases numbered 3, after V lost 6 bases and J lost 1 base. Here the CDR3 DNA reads TGCGCCAGCACCCGGACAGGGAACACTGAAGCTTTCTTT. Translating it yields CASTRTGNTEAFF.

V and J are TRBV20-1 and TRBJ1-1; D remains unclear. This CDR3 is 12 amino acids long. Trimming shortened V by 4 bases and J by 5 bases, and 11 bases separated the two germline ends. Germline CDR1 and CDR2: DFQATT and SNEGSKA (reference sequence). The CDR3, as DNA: TGCAGTGCTATCCGTCAAAGGACTGAAGCTTTCTTT. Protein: CSAIRQRTEAFF.

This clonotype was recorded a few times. The CDR3 region is CASSYSVGLAPQTQYF. In nucleotides, the CDR3 is TGTGCCAGCAGTTACTCAGTGGGGCTAGCCCCACAGACCCAGTACTTC. The rearrangement uses TRBV6-5 and TRBJ2-5, with D tentatively TRBD1 or TRBD2 (5 bases each). The CDR3 is 16 residues long. The V end lost 0 bases, the J end lost 6 bases, and 17 bases lay between the germline ends. Germline V gene data show CDR1 as MNHEY and CDR2 as SVGAGI.